What follows are 28 T cell receptor beta chains derived from one specimen sequenced in a study of T cell responses to AZD1222 COVID-19 vaccine. Assay used: immunoSEQ multiplex PCR; TCRdb lists only in-frame clones, some missing. There are about 150,000 clones in the sample; nearly 95% occur only once, and approximately 4.9% lies in the top ten. Sequencing used peripheral blood, obtained on day 0 of AZD1222 vaccination. These receptors originate from an adult in good health.

The chain combines TRBV5-4 with TRBJ1-2; tentatively, D is TRBD1 (6 bases). Trimming pared 0 bases from V and 2 bases from J, leaving 11 bases between. CDR1 is SGHNT and CDR2 is YYREEE in the germline V gene (reference sequence). This CDR3 has 15 residues. The CDR3 loop is CASSLGPGANYGYTF. Here the CDR3 DNA reads TGTGCCAGCAGCTTGGGTCCAGGGGCCAACTATGGCTACACCTTC.

The chain recombines TRBV9 with TRBJ1-1; D possibly corresponds to TRBD1 (5 bases). CDR3 length: 15 residues. Germline assignment: CDR1 SGDLS and CDR2 YYNGEE. The ends were cut back, 0 bases at V and 1 base at J, with 10 bases in the middle. DNA for the CDR3: TGTGCCAGCAGCGTAGGGCCTGACAGGAACACTGAAGCTTTCTTT. Residues: CASSVGPDRNTEAFF.

The chain has TRBV6-1 and TRBJ2-1, with D possibly matching TRBD2 (6 bases). Germline-derived CDR1 and CDR2 are MNHNS and SASEGT. The CDR3 is made up of 15 amino acids. V shed 0 bases and J shed 5 bases, with 11 bases lying between them. The CDR3 sequence is CASSEAPREHNEQFF. CDR3 in DNA: TGTGCCAGCAGTGAAGCGCCGCGGGAACACAATGAGCAGTTCTTC.

J is TRBJ1-6 and V is TRBV28; 10 bases line up with TRBD1. The CDR3 is 16 residues long. Germline CDR1 MDHEN, CDR2 SYDVKM. The V segment lost 6 bases and the J segment 7 bases; nucleotides outside the gene matches: 9. The CDR3 nucleotides are TGTGCCAGCAGCAGACCGGGACAGGGGCGGAATTCACCCCTCCACTTT. It translates to CASSRPGQGRNSPLHF.

The chain joins TRBV19 to TRBJ2-2; 8 positions match TRBD1. Unmatched junction bases numbered 9, after V lost 5 bases and J lost 7 bases. This CDR3 contains 15 residues. Germline-derived CDR1 and CDR2 are LNHDA and SQIVND (reference sequence). CDR3 sequence reads: CASSPSTGGDGELFF. CDR3 sequence (DNA): TGTGCCAGTAGTCCCTCTACAGGGGGAGACGGGGAGCTGTTTTTT.

This chain uses TRBV27 with TRBJ1-2; 7 bases map to TRBD1. The CDR3 has 12 residues. Germline assignment: CDR1 MNHEY and CDR2 SMNVEV (reference sequence). V shed 5 bases and J 7 bases; nucleotides not matched to a gene: 4. The CDR3 DNA reads as TGTGCCAGCAGTCCCGACAGGGTTGGCTACACCTTC. As protein: CASSPDRVGYTF.

The CDR3 spells CASSLADPIWTYGYTF. As DNA, the CDR3 is TGTGCCAGCAGCCTGGCGGATCCCATTTGGACCTATGGCTACACCTTC. J is TRBJ1-2 and V is TRBV3-1 (or the pseudogene TRBV3-2), with unresolved D. The germline gives CDR1 LGHDT, CDR2 YNNKEL (reference sequence). V lost 4 bases and J lost 4, with 19 bases in between. This CDR3 contains 16 residues.

With respect to this clone: In the same sample, other DNA sequences code for this CDR3. The chain joins TRBV18 to TRBJ1-1, with 7 bases aligning to TRBD1. The CDR3 contains 13 residues. With V trimmed by 4 bases and J by 1 base, 0 bases remained unmatched. Germline loops: CDR1 KGHSH, CDR2 LQKENI. CDR3 DNA sequence: TGTGCCAGCTCACGACAGGGGAACACTGAAGCTTTCTTT. This encodes CASSRQGNTEAFF.

V is TRBV3-1 (or the pseudogene TRBV3-2) and J is TRBJ1-2, with D perhaps TRBD1 (5 bases). Germline V gene lookup returns CDR1 LGHDT and CDR2 YNNKEL (reference sequence). Trimming pared 0 bases from V and 8 bases from J, leaving 13 bases between. The CDR3 is made up of 14 amino acids. As DNA, the CDR3 is TGTGCCAGCAGCCAAGATGCCAGGGCGGAAGGCTACACCTTC. It codes for CASSQDARAEGYTF.

This sequence joins TRBV4-1 and TRBJ1-2; D is ambiguous. Trimming removed 0 bases from V and 1 base from J, with 9 bases in between. Germline CDR1 and CDR2: MGHRA and YSYEKL. CDR3 length: 15 amino acids. The CDR3 DNA sequence: TGCGCCAGCAGCCAAGATCCGGGTTTTAACTATGGCTACACCTTC. Encoded protein: CASSQDPGFNYGYTF.

V gene TRBV3-1 (or the pseudogene TRBV3-2) combines with J gene TRBJ1-2; D call uncertain. The germline V gene encodes CDR1 LGHDT and CDR2 YNNKEL (reference sequence). Trimming left V 0 bases short and J 7 bases short, with 15 bases between. CDR3 length equals 15 residues. CDR3 loop: CASSQEGRSEGGYTF. The CDR3 DNA is TGTGCCAGCAGCCAAGAAGGAAGAAGCGAGGGTGGCTACACCTTC.

DNA for the CDR3: TGTGCCAGCAGCCCTGGGACAGGGGGACTTCTATACGAGCAGTACTTC. Translating it yields CASSPGTGGLLYEQYF. The gene calls are TRBV4-2 and TRBJ2-7, with 11 bases fitting TRBD1. The V and J ends lost 4 bases and 4 bases, in that order; junction bases with no gene match: 9. The CDR3 has 16 residues. Per the germline V gene, CDR1 is LGHNA and CDR2 is YNFKEQ.

A remark on this clone: Additional DNA sequences in this sample encode the identical CDR3. V gene TRBV7-8 combines with J gene TRBJ2-5, with TRBD1 matching over 8 bases. CDR1 and CDR2 from the germline V gene are SGHVS and FQNEAQ. This CDR3 region has 14 residues. With V trimmed by 5 bases and J by 4 bases, 6 bases remained unmatched. CDR3 sequence (DNA): TGTGCCAGCAGCCTGGACAGGGTAGGAGAGACCCAGTACTTC. Protein: CASSLDRVGETQYF.

CDR3 coding DNA: TGTGCCAGCAGCCATCCTAGGGGAACAGGCGGGGAGACCCAGTACTTC. Residues: CASSHPRGTGGETQYF. The rearrangement links TRBV3-1 (or the pseudogene TRBV3-2) to TRBJ2-5; TRBD1 or TRBD2 may be the D gene (5 bases each). The CDR3 is 16 amino acids. Germline V gene data show CDR1 as LGHDT and CDR2 as YNNKEL (reference sequence). V shed 3 bases and J shed 5 bases, with 19 bases lying between them.

The chain recombines TRBV5-1 with TRBJ1-2, with 12 bases matching TRBD1. After removal of 4 bases from V and 6 bases from J, the junction contained 7 bases not matched to a gene. The germline CDR1 and CDR2 sequences are SGHRS and YFSETQ. This CDR3 comprises 15 residues. CDR3 protein: CASSRTGTGGDGYTF. The CDR3 nucleotides are TGCGCCAGCAGCCGGACCGGGACAGGGGGCGATGGCTACACCTTC.

This sequence joins TRBV11-2 and TRBJ2-1, with D possibly matching TRBD2 (6 bases). The CDR3 is made up of 12 amino acids. Trimming cost V 2 bases and J 9 bases, with 8 bases left between them. Germline V CDR1 and CDR2: SGHAT, FQNNGV. CDR3 sequence reads: CASSLLEGEQFF. CDR3 bases: TGTGCCAGCAGCTTATTGGAGGGTGAGCAGTTCTTC.

The chain carries TRBV19 and TRBJ1-6; D remains unclear. CDR1 is LNHDA, CDR2 SQIVND, per germline (reference sequence). V gave up 6 bases and J gave up 10 bases, with 13 bases separating them. CDR3 size: 13 residues. The CDR3 DNA follows: TGTGCCAGTAGCTCGGAGACGGGGTCACCCCTCCACTTT. Translated: CASSSETGSPLHF.

As DNA, the CDR3 is TGTGCCAGCTCACCCAGTAGGGGGAACACTGAAGCTTTCTTT. It is translated as CASSPSRGNTEAFF. This sequence joins TRBV18 and TRBJ1-1; tentatively, D is TRBD1 (5 bases). Germline CDR1 is KGHSH and CDR2 is LQKENI. Trimming took off 3 bases at V and 1 base at J, with 9 bases between the two ends. The CDR3 loop spans 14 amino acids.

The rearrangement joins TRBV11-2 to TRBJ1-1; D might be TRBD1 (5 bases). There are 12 residues in the CDR3. Deletions cut 6 bases from V and 3 bases from J, with 8 bases between. Germline CDR1 SGHAT, CDR2 FQNNGV. Written as DNA, the CDR3 is TGTGCCAGCAGGGTAGGGGACACTGAAGCTTTCTTT. Its protein is CASRVGDTEAFF.

The chain carries TRBV19 and TRBJ1-1, with unresolved D. V gave up 3 bases and J gave up 2 bases, with 10 bases separating them. This CDR3 region has 14 residues. CDR1 is LNHDA, CDR2 SQIVND, per germline (reference sequence). The DNA for the CDR3 is TGTGCCAGTAGTATCATACTCCTAAACACTGAAGCTTTCTTT. It is translated as CASSIILLNTEAFF.

The chain links TRBV12-3 or TRBV12-4 to TRBJ1-6; D may be TRBD1 (6 bases). The CDR3 runs to 12 residues. V was shortened by 7 bases and J by 9 bases, with 10 bases between the two germline ends. The CDR3, as DNA: TGTGCCAGCACCAGGGGTTCTTCACCCCTCCACTTT. It codes for CASTRGSSPLHF.

The chain is built from TRBV19 and TRBJ2-1; D is possibly TRBD1 (8 bases). The CDR3 covers 15 residues. V lost 3 bases, J lost 7 bases, and 16 bases lay in between. CDR1 is LNHDA and CDR2 is SQIVND in the germline V gene (reference sequence). DNA for the CDR3: TGTGCCAGTAGTATTTACAGGGGGGAGGGGAATGAGCAGTTCTTC. Encoded protein: CASSIYRGEGNEQFF.

The chain uses TRBV30 and TRBJ1-6, with D tentatively TRBD1 (5 bases). The CDR3 has 15 residues. V lost 4 bases and J lost 7, with 17 bases in between. Germline V CDR1 and CDR2: GTSNPN, SVGIG (reference sequence). The CDR3 sequence: CAWTRLQGTNSPLHF. The DNA of the CDR3 is TGTGCCTGGACCCGCCTCCAGGGAACCAATTCACCCCTCCACTTT.

The chain is built from TRBV3-1 (or the pseudogene TRBV3-2) and TRBJ2-2, with D perhaps matching TRBD2 (5 bases). V was trimmed by 0 bases and J by 7 bases, leaving 9 bases between them. Germline-derived CDR1 and CDR2 are LGHDT and YNNKEL (reference sequence). The CDR3 is made up of 14 amino acids. CDR3 sequence: CASSQEGGIGELFF. The CDR3 nucleotides read TGTGCCAGCAGCCAAGAAGGAGGAATCGGGGAGCTGTTTTTT.

The chain has TRBV3-1 (or the pseudogene TRBV3-2) and TRBJ2-1; 11 nucleotides line up with TRBD2. Germline CDR1 and CDR2: LGHDT and YNNKEL (reference sequence). CDR3 size: 16 residues. V lost 3 bases, J lost 9 bases, and 10 bases stayed unmatched. This CDR3 is CASSHELAGELGEQFF. The CDR3 DNA reads as TGTGCCAGCAGCCATGAACTAGCGGGAGAGCTGGGTGAGCAGTTCTTC.

The J gene is TRBJ2-2, the V gene TRBV5-1; D ambiguous. With 4 bases removed from V and 6 bases from J, the gap between germline ends came to 16 bases. In germline, CDR1 is SGHRS, CDR2 YFSETQ. The CDR3 sequence is 15 residues long. CDR3 residues: CASSPTAQVPGELFF. The DNA of the CDR3 is TGCGCCAGCAGCCCCACCGCTCAGGTACCCGGGGAGCTGTTTTTT.

This clone was seen only a few times. This rearrangement joins TRBV23-1 to TRBJ2-7; D is ambiguous. TRBV23-1 is an ORF, and what it does is uncertain. V dropped 0 bases and J dropped 0 bases, with 6 bases sitting between them. The CDR3 has 14 amino acids. Here the CDR3 reads CASSQSESSYEQYF. CDR3 nucleotides: TGCGCCAGCAGTCAATCAGAGAGCTCCTACGAGCAGTACTTC.

The rearrangement uses TRBV9 and TRBJ2-2; maybe TRBD1 (5 bases). The ends were cut back, 4 bases at V and 4 bases at J, with 8 bases in the middle. The CDR3 loop spans 13 amino acids. The germline V gene encodes CDR1 SGDLS and CDR2 YYNGEE. The chain's CDR3 is CASSPQGTGELFF. The CDR3 nucleotides read TGTGCCAGCAGCCCGCAGGGCACCGGGGAGCTGTTTTTT.